This paragraph covers one T cell receptor beta chain sequence. The antigen remains undetermined. This sample stems from a study of T cells in Graves' hyperthyroidism and ophthalmopathy. Findings and limits, study-wide: In the analysis, a 13 V-J model separated ophthalmopathy from stable hyperthyroidism.

Amplification of TCR beta CDR3 regions was performed using RNA transcripts as template. RT-PCR in the first round (using the HTBI primer set) targeted the TCR CDR3. TCRdb itself ran the multiplex PCR reads through MiXCR, one entry per CDR3 protein. The sample includes fewer than 400,000 distinct CDR3 sequences, over 13% of them seen just once. Unmatched junction bases numbered 10, after V lost 6 bases and J lost 6 bases. The CDR3 consists of 15 residues. The receptor's source is a man in his fifties or sixties with Graves' ophthalmopathy. Specimen: blood. This sequence joins TRBV12-3 or TRBV12-4 and TRBJ1-5, with 8 bases identical to TRBD1. CDR3 nucleotides: TGTGCCAGCAGAGGACAGGGAGGGTCGCGTCAGCCCCAGCATTTT. Residues: CASRGQGGSRQPQHF.